This T cell receptor beta chain derives from a study of blood T cell repertoires in COVID-19. Study-wide context: Acute and convalescent COVID-19 specimens originated in the United States, Italy and Spain. PBMCs, B-cell-depleted T cells, or T cells provided the cDNA or gDNA that made up the material.

This clone was observed a single time. CDR3 length: 14 residues. V lost 4 bases, J lost 2 bases, and 12 bases lay in between. Germline V lookup: CDR1 LGHDT, CDR2 YNNKEL (reference sequence). Original processing notes: Amplification of reference gene primers provided the estimated nucleated cell counts. Using immunoSEQ multiplex PCR, the repertoire was profiled, and TCRdb retains in-frame clones only, with some absent. For V, J and clone size, that table is used; D and trimming come from the DNA. The repertoire includes 250,000 or so clones, just under 90% of them detected once, and 4.1% sits in the top ten.

The sequenced sample was PBMCs or T cells enriched from blood (not recorded which). The chain uses TRBV3-1 (or the pseudogene TRBV3-2) and TRBJ2-7; no definite D call. This receptor was taken from a woman between 25 and 40 years old with acute COVID-19. The CDR3 region has the DNA TGTGCCAGCAGCCCCCGCGACAATCCCTACGAGCAGTACTTC. Amino acids: CASSPRDNPYEQYF.